This T cell receptor (beta chain) was sequenced for a study of Graves' ophthalmopathy and Graves' hyperthyroidism. The diagnosis was founded upon clinical symptoms, serum thyroxine, TRAb, thyroid ultrasound and orbital computed tomography. CDR3 length: 15 amino acids. Germline V lookup: CDR1 ENHRY, CDR2 SYGVKD. V shed 2 bases and J 3 bases; nucleotides not matched to a gene: 3. Amplifying from RNA transcripts, the study obtained TCR beta CDR3 regions. Scientists carried out first-round RT-PCR using HTBI primers and then a second-round multiplex PCR. One entry per CDR3 protein, called by TCRdb with MiXCR from the multiplex PCR reads. The repertoire holds approximately 50,000 distinct CDR3 sequences, with around 50% as singletons.

The chain couples TRBV10-3 to TRBJ1-3; 8 nucleotides agree with TRBD1. The source material was peripheral blood. The clonotype was recovered from an adult man with Graves' ophthalmopathy. CDR3 loop: CAISENRGFGNTIYF. The CDR3 nucleotides are TGTGCCATCAGTGAGAACAGGGGGTTTGGAAACACCATATATTTT.